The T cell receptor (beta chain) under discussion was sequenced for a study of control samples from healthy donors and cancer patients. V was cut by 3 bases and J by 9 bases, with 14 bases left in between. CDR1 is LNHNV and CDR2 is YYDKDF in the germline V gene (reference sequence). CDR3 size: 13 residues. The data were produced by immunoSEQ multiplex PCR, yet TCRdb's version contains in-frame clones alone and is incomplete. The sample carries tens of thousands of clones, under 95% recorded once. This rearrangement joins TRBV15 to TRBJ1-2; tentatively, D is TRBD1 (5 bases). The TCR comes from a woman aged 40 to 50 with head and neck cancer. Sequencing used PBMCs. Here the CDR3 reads CATSRDPQESYTF. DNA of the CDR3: TGTGCCACCAGCAGGGATCCACAGGAAAGCTACACCTTC.